This T cell receptor (beta chain) was profiled in a study of CD4+ T cells in melanoma. Findings and caveats of the study: CD8+ T cell, macrophage and B cell function reportedly correlated with neoantigen-specific CD4+ T cells. Reportedly, melanoma neoantigen-specific CD4+ T cells showed varied differentiation states.

This table comes from immunoSEQ multiplex PCR, and its TCRdb copy is limited to in-frame clones, with some not included. The profile shows 18,000 or so clones, about 85% of them singletons. Germline CDR1 reads MNHEY; CDR2 reads SVGAGI. The CDR3 spans 15 residues. V was clipped by 7 bases and J by 0 bases, with 12 bases between them. In this sample, this clone turned up a few times. Antigen specificity is unknown. Source material: cells from a culture (not recorded whether cultured in vitro). The chain is built from TRBV6-5 and TRBJ2-2; no clear D gene. The TCR originated in a human donor with melanoma. The CDR3 nucleotides read TGTGCCAGCAAGCGCGGCGGACCGAACACCGGGGAGCTGTTTTTT. It yields the protein CASKRGGPNTGELFF.